The 2 T cell receptor beta chains listed next were all sequenced from one sample in a study of shared clonotypes between healthy human individuals. Method: immunoSEQ multiplex PCR; TCRdb's copy keeps in-frame clones and lacks some. Here the sample spans 2 million to 2.5 million clones, approximately 94% being singletons. The sequencing input was naive CD4+ T cells sorted from blood. Subset meaning: CD45RA+ positively selected. The receptors were gathered from a man between 18 and 29 years old in good health.

This clone has only one observation. The sample carries other DNA sequences with the same CDR3. The J gene is TRBJ1-5, the V gene TRBV7-9, with D maybe TRBD1 (5 bases). This CDR3 region has 13 residues. Looked up from germline, CDR1 is SEHNR and CDR2 is FQNEAQ (reference sequence). Between the trimmed V and J ends, which lost 1 base and 7 bases, there was a span of 8 bases. The DNA for the CDR3 is TGTGCCAGCAGCTTAGACGGGGGACAGCCCCAGCATTTT. As protein: CASSLDGGQPQHF.

The V call is TRBV5-1, the J call TRBJ2-5; D unresolved. The CDR3 consists of 14 residues. The V end lost 5 bases, the J end lost 1 base, and 12 bases lay between the germline ends. Germline CDR1 SGHRS, CDR2 YFSETQ. CDR3 sequence: CASRTPELQETQYF. In nucleotides, the CDR3 is TGCGCCAGCAGAACCCCAGAGCTCCAAGAGACCCAGTACTTC.